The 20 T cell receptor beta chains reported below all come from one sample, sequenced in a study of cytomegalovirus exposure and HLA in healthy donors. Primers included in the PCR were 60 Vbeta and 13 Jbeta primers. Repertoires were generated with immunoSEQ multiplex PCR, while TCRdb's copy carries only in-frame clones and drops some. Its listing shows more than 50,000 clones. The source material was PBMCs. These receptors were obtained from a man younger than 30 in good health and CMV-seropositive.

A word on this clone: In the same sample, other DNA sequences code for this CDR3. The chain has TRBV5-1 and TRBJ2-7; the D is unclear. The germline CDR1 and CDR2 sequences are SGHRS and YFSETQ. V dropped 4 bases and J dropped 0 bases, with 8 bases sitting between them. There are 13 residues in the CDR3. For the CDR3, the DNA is TGCGCCAGCAGCAGACAATTCTCCTACGAGCAGTACTTC. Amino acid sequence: CASSRQFSYEQYF. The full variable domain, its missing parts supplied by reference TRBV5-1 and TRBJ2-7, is KAGVTQTPRYLIKTRGQQVTLSCSPISGHRSVSWYQQTPGQGLQFLFEYFSETQRNKGNFPGRFSGRQFSNSRSEMNVSTLELGDSALYLCASSRQFSYEQYFGPGTRLTVT.

This chain's CDR3 is CASSPKLQYSPLHF. CDR3 DNA sequence: TGTGCCAGCAGCCCCAAATTACAATATTCACCCCTCCACTTT. V is TRBV9 and J is TRBJ1-6; no clear D. Per the germline V gene, CDR1 is SGDLS and CDR2 is YYNGEE. V lost 4 bases, J lost 8 bases, and 13 bases lay in between. This CDR3 is 14 amino acids long.

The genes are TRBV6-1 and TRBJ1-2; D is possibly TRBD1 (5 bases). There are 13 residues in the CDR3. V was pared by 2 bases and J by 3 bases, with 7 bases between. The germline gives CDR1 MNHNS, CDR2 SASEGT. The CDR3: CASSETRDYGYTF. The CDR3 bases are TGTGCCAGCAGTGAAACCAGGGACTATGGCTACACCTTC.

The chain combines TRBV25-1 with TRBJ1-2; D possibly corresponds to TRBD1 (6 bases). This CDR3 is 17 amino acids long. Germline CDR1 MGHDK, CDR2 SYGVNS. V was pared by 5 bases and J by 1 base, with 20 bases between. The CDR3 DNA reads TGTGCCAGCAGTAGCAGGGGCCCCAAATTTATTAACTATGGCTACACCTTC. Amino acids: CASSSRGPKFINYGYTF.

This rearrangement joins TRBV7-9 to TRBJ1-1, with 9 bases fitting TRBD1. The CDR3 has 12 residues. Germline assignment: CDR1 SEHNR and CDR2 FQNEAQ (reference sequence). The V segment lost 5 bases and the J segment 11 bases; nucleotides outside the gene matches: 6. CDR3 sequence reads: CASSLDRGGAFF. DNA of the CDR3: TGTGCCAGCAGCCTAGACAGGGGGGGGGCTTTCTTT.

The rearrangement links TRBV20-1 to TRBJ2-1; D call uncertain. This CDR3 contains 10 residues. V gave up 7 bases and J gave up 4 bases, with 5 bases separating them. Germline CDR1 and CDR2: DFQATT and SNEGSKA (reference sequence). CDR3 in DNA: TGCAGTGGACATTACAATGAGCAGTTCTTC. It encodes CSGHYNEQFF.

The CDR3 sequence is CASRRTDSEQYF. The CDR3 DNA is TGCGCCAGCCGCCGGACAGACAGCGAGCAGTACTTC. The gene calls are TRBV5-1 and TRBJ2-7; possibly TRBD1 for D (6 bases). V dropped 7 bases and J dropped 6 bases, with 14 bases sitting between them. This CDR3 is 12 amino acids long. Germline assignment: CDR1 SGHRS and CDR2 YFSETQ.

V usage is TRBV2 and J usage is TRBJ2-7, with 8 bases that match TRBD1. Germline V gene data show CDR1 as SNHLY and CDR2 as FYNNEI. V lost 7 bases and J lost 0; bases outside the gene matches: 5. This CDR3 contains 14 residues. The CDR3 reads CASKPGQASYEQYF. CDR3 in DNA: TGTGCCAGCAAGCCGGGACAGGCCTCCTACGAGCAGTACTTC.

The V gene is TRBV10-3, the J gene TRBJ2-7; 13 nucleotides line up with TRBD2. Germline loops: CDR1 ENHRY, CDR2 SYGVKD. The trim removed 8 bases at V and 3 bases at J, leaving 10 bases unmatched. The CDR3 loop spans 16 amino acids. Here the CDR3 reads CAIGQAGLAGNYEQYF. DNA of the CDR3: TGTGCCATCGGTCAAGCGGGACTAGCGGGGAACTACGAGCAGTACTTC.

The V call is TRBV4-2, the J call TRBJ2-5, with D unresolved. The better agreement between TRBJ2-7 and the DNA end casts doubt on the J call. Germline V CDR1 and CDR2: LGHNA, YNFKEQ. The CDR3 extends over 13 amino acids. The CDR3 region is CASSQELNYEQYF. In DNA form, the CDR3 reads TGTGCCAGCAGCCAAGAACTTAACTACGAGCAGTACTTC.

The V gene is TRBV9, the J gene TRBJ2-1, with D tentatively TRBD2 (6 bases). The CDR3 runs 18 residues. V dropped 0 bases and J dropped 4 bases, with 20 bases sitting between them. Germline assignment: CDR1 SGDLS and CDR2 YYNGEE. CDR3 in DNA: TGTGCCAGCAGCGTAGGGGTCCGGAGGAGGGACGATTACAATGAGCAGTTCTTC. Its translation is CASSVGVRRRDDYNEQFF.

The CDR3 DNA sequence: TGCGCCAGCAAGGAAGGGGGGGGAGAGACCCAGTACTTC. Amino acid sequence: CASKEGGGETQYF. The V and J genes are TRBV5-1 and TRBJ2-5; a weak D match, TRBD2 (7 bases). V was trimmed by 6 bases and J by 4 bases, leaving 13 bases between them. The CDR3 consists of 13 residues. Germline V gene data show CDR1 as SGHRS and CDR2 as YFSETQ.

CDR3 coding DNA: TGTGCCAGCAGCTTTCGACGGGACACTGAAGCTTTCTTT. It is translated as CASSFRRDTEAFF. The chain couples TRBV9 to TRBJ1-1; no definite D call. Germline CDR1 is SGDLS and CDR2 is YYNGEE. This CDR3 contains 13 residues. The V and J ends lost 4 bases and 3 bases respectively, with 10 bases between them.

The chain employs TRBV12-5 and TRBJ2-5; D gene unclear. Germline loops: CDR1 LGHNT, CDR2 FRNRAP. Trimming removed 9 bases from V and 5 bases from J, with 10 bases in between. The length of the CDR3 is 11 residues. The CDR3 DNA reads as TGTGCTAGCGTTAGTTGGGAGACCCAGTACTTC. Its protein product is CASVSWETQYF.

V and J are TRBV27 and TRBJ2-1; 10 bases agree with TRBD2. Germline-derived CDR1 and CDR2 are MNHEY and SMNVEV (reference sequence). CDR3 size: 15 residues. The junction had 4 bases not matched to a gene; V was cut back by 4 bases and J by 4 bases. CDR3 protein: CASSSGLALYNEQFF. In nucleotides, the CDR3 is TGTGCCAGCAGTTCGGGACTAGCGCTGTACAATGAGCAGTTCTTC.

The CDR3 DNA is TGTGCCTGGAGTAGTCCTAGAGGGCCCTACGAGCAGTACTTC. Protein sequence: CAWSSPRGPYEQYF. The chain has TRBV30 and TRBJ2-7; a weak D match, TRBD2 (5 bases). The V and J ends lost 2 bases and 2 bases respectively, with 13 bases between them. The CDR3 has 14 amino acids. Germline CDR1 and CDR2: GTSNPN and SVGIG (reference sequence).

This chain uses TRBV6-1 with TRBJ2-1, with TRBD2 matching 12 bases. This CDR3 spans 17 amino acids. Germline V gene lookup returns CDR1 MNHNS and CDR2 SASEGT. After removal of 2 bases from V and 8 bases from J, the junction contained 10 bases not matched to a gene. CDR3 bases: TGTGCCAGCAGTGAACTGCCTAGCGGGAGGGCAGGGGATGAGCAGTTCTTC. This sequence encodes CASSELPSGRAGDEQFF.

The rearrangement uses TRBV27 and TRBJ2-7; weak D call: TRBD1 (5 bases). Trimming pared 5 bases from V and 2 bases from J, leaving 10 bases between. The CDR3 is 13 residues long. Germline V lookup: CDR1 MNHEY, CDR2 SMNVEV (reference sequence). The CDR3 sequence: CASSTGPPYEQYF. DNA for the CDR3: TGTGCCAGCAGTACAGGACCACCCTACGAGCAGTACTTC.

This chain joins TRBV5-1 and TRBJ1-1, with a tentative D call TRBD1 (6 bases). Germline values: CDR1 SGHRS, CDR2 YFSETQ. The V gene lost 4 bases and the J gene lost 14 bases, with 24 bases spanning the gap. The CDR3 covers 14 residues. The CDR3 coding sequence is TGCGCCAGCAGCCTGCCGGGACATTCCATCGGAGCCTTCTTT. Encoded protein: CASSLPGHSIGAFF.

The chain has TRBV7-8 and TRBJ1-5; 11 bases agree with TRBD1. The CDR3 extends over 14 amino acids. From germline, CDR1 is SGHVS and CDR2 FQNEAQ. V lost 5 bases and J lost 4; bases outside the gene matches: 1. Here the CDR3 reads CASSRDRGNQPQHF. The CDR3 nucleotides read TGTGCCAGCAGCCGGGACAGGGGGAATCAGCCCCAGCATTTT.